The 24 T cell receptor beta chains listed next were all sequenced from one sample in a study of cytomegalovirus exposure and HLA in healthy donors. Use of 60 Vbeta and 13 Jbeta primers characterized the PCR. Measured with immunoSEQ multiplex PCR; TCRdb has only the in-frame clones, and not every one. The sample has around 40,000 clones, about nine tenths seen once. Input material: PBMCs. These receptors were collected from a woman aged 40 to 50 in good health and CMV-seropositive.

The J gene is TRBJ1-1, the V gene TRBV6-5, with TRBD1 as a possible D gene (5 bases). The CDR3 length is 13 residues. The V and J ends lost 6 bases and 10 bases respectively, with 18 bases between them. Germline V gene sequence: CDR1 MNHEY, CDR2 SVGAGI. CDR3 nucleotides: TGTGCCAGCAGCACCGGGACTCTGGGGAGAGCTTTCTTT. Translation gives CASSTGTLGRAFF.

Details on this clone: Other DNA sequences from this sample encode an identical CDR3 as well. The CDR3 spells CSVVPYGTGALSGANVLTF. CDR3 coding DNA: TGCAGCGTTGTTCCGTACGGGACAGGGGCGTTATCTGGGGCCAACGTCCTGACTTTC. This rearrangement joins TRBV29-1 to TRBJ2-6; 10 bases fit TRBD1. The CDR3 runs to 19 residues. Trimming took 4 bases from V and 1 from J; bases not matched to a gene: 13. Germline V gene lookup returns CDR1 SQVTM and CDR2 ANQGSEA.

This clone is a singleton in its sample. The chain couples TRBV7-2 to TRBJ2-2, with 12 bases that match TRBD2. Germline V gene sequence: CDR1 SGHTA, CDR2 FQGNSA. Trimming at V came to 2 bases and at J to 6 bases, leaving 13 bases not matched to a gene. The CDR3 is 19 amino acids. CDR3 loop: CASSLLLAGGPGRAGELFF. The CDR3 DNA reads as TGTGCCAGCAGCTTACTTCTAGCGGGAGGGCCGGGTAGGGCCGGGGAGCTGTTTTTT.

The V and J genes are TRBV15 and TRBJ1-5, with D unresolved. The CDR3 extends over 13 amino acids. Between the trimmed V and J ends, which lost 3 bases and 4 bases, there was a span of 7 bases. Looked up from germline, CDR1 is LNHNV and CDR2 is YYDKDF (reference sequence). CDR3 DNA: TGTGCCACCAGCAGTCAGCGGAATCAGCCCCAGCATTTT. Its translation: CATSSQRNQPQHF.

This clone appeared once. The chain is built from TRBV11-3 and TRBJ2-5; D remains unclear. The CDR3 is made up of 13 amino acids. V was pared by 2 bases and J by 5 bases, with 9 bases between. Per the germline V gene, CDR1 is SGHNT and CDR2 is YENEEA. CDR3 nucleotide sequence: TGTGCCAGCAGCTTAATCAACGCGGAGACCCAGTACTTC. Its protein is CASSLINAETQYF. Supplemented by reference TRBV11-3 and TRBJ2-5, the full variable domain reads EAGVVQSPRYKIIEKKQPVAFWCNPISGHNTLYWYLQNLGQGPELLIRYENEEAVDDSQLPKDRFSAERLKGVDSTLKIQPAELGDSAVYLCASSLINAETQYFGPGTRLLVL.

This chain uses TRBV6-1 with TRBJ1-2, with a possible D match to TRBD1 (5 bases). CDR3 size: 12 residues. V gave up 7 bases and J gave up 7 bases, with 13 bases separating them. The V gene's germline CDR1 is MNHNS and CDR2 SASEGT. In nucleotides, the CDR3 is TGTGCCAGCATAAGGCAGGGAGGTGGCTACACCTTC. Protein: CASIRQGGGYTF.

The rearrangement links TRBV5-8 to TRBJ1-2; the match to TRBD1 covers 8 bases. Germline V gene lookup returns CDR1 SGHTS and CDR2 YDEGEE. V trimming: 2 bases; J trimming: 8 bases; junction bases outside the gene matches: 2. The CDR3 totals 12 residues. The CDR3 sequence is CASSLQGGGYTF. CDR3 coding DNA: TGTGCCAGCAGCTTACAGGGGGGCGGCTACACCTTC.

V usage is TRBV7-8 and J usage is TRBJ2-3; a possible D gene is TRBD2 (5 bases). Germline loops: CDR1 SGHVS, CDR2 FQNEAQ. V gave up 4 bases and J gave up 5 bases, with 13 bases separating them. This CDR3 has 14 amino acids. CDR3 coding DNA: TGTGCCAGCAGCTCCCCCGGGGATCTAGATACGCAGTATTTT. This translates into CASSSPGDLDTQYF.

This clone was seen more than once but under ten times. The chain employs TRBV5-1 and TRBJ1-4; 8 nucleotides line up with TRBD1. In germline, CDR1 is SGHRS, CDR2 YFSETQ. With V trimmed by 4 bases and J by 7 bases, 3 bases remained unmatched. This CDR3 comprises 13 residues. CDR3 nucleotide sequence: TGCGCCAGCAGCCTCGGGACAGGTGAAAAACTGTTTTTT. This codes for CASSLGTGEKLFF.

About this clone: This CDR3 is also generated by other DNA sequences in the sample. This sequence joins TRBV7-9 and TRBJ1-1, with D tentatively TRBD1 (5 bases). This CDR3 comprises 12 residues. V was shortened by 5 bases and J by 7 bases, with 11 bases between the two germline ends. Germline V gene data show CDR1 as SEHNR and CDR2 as FQNEAQ (reference sequence). The CDR3 sequence: CASSGRGGEAFF. Here the CDR3 DNA reads TGTGCCAGCAGCGGTAGGGGAGGTGAAGCTTTCTTT. The full variable domain, in which reference TRBV7-9 and TRBJ1-1 provide the parts outside the CDR3, is DTGVSQNPRHKITKRGQNVTFRCDPISEHNRLYWYRQTLGQGPEFLTYFQNEAQLEKSRLLSDRFSAERPKGSFSTLEIQRTEQGDSAMYLCASSGRGGEAFFGQGTRLTVV.

The rearrangement links TRBV27 to TRBJ1-6; D is possibly TRBD1 (6 bases). Germline V gene data show CDR1 as MNHEY and CDR2 as SMNVEV (reference sequence). Trimming took 6 bases from V and 7 from J, leaving 16 bases between them. The CDR3 is 15 amino acids. DNA of the CDR3: TGTGCCAGCAGCCGGATCGACAGGAGAAATTCACCCCTCCACTTT. This encodes CASSRIDRRNSPLHF.

The chain carries TRBV19 and TRBJ1-5; 8 nucleotides align to TRBD1. Trimming removed 5 bases from V and 6 bases from J; junction bases left unmatched: 3. Germline V gene sequence: CDR1 LNHDA, CDR2 SQIVND (reference sequence). This CDR3 is built from 13 residues. CDR3 sequence reads: CASSADRVQPQHF. The CDR3, as DNA: TGTGCCAGTAGTGCGGACAGGGTTCAGCCCCAGCATTTT.

The rearrangement uses TRBV19 and TRBJ1-4; D gene unclear. Trimming left V 6 bases short and J 5 bases short, with 16 bases between. The CDR3 is made up of 15 amino acids. Germline CDR1 reads LNHDA; CDR2 reads SQIVND (reference sequence). The chain's CDR3 is CASSPWEALNEKLFF. The DNA for the CDR3 is TGTGCCAGTAGCCCTTGGGAGGCACTGAATGAAAAACTGTTTTTT. The whole variable domain, filled in from reference TRBV19 and TRBJ1-4, reads DGGITQSPKYLFRKEGQNVTLSCEQNLNHDAMYWYRQDPGQGLRLIYYSQIVNDFQKGDIAEGYSVSREKKESFPLTVTSAQKNPTAFYLCASSPWEALNEKLFFGSGTQLSVL.

This chain links TRBV6-5 with TRBJ1-3; the match to TRBD1 covers 7 bases. Germline CDR1 reads MNHEY; CDR2 reads SVGAGI. Trimming cost V 6 bases and J 4 bases; bases outside gene matches: 6. The CDR3 length is 14 residues. The CDR3 sequence: CASSTGAGGNTIYF. CDR3 DNA sequence: TGTGCCAGCAGCACAGGGGCGGGAGGAAACACCATATATTTT.

The genes are TRBV2 and TRBJ2-7; possible D gene TRBD1, 5 bases. This CDR3 is 12 amino acids long. V was shortened by 4 bases and J by 3 bases, with 7 bases between the two germline ends. Germline-derived CDR1 and CDR2 are SNHLY and FYNNEI. In DNA form, the CDR3 reads TGTGCCAGCAGTGTCGACAGCTACGAGCAGTACTTC. It specifies CASSVDSYEQYF.

The chain employs TRBV6-1 and TRBJ2-1; D remains ambiguous. The V end lost 8 bases, the J end lost 2 bases, and 4 bases lay between the germline ends. The CDR3 spans 11 residues. The germline V gene encodes CDR1 MNHNS and CDR2 SASEGT. The CDR3 region has the DNA TGTGCCAGCGGAGCCTACAATGAGCAGTTCTTC. This gives the protein CASGAYNEQFF.

The J gene is TRBJ1-4, the V gene TRBV6-5; 10 positions match TRBD1. V shed 4 bases and J 6 bases; nucleotides not matched to a gene: 5. The CDR3 length is 15 residues. Germline CDR1 and CDR2: MNHEY and SVGAGI. In DNA, the CDR3 is TGTGCCAGCAGTTCAGCCGGGACAGGGGATGAAAAACTGTTTTTT. Translated: CASSSAGTGDEKLFF.

The chain carries TRBV6-6 and TRBJ1-3; D gene uncertain. V was shortened by 4 bases and J by 11 bases, with 18 bases between the two germline ends. This CDR3 contains 14 residues. CDR1 is MNHNY and CDR2 is SVGAGI in the germline V gene (reference sequence). The CDR3 DNA follows: TGTGCCAGCAGTTCCCAACCAACAGCCGGATCCATATATTTT. Protein sequence: CASSSQPTAGSIYF.

The chain couples TRBV30 to TRBJ1-5; D is perhaps TRBD1 (6 bases). This CDR3 has 14 residues. The germline V and J ends were trimmed by 1 base and 3 bases, with 10 bases remaining between them. The germline V gene encodes CDR1 GTSNPN and CDR2 SVGIG (reference sequence). The CDR3 sequence is CAWSAGHINQPQHF. CDR3 DNA sequence: TGTGCCTGGAGTGCGGGACACATCAATCAGCCCCAGCATTTT.

This chain connects TRBV7-9 to TRBJ1-1, with D perhaps matching TRBD1 (6 bases). Germline CDR1 reads SEHNR; CDR2 reads FQNEAQ (reference sequence). The V end lost 5 bases, the J end lost 2 bases, and 12 bases lay between the germline ends. The CDR3 has 14 amino acids. This CDR3 is CASSLGHQNTEAFF. CDR3 sequence (DNA): TGTGCCAGCAGCCTGGGACACCAAAACACTGAAGCTTTCTTT.

The V gene is TRBV18, the J gene TRBJ2-7; D remains unclear. Per the germline V gene, CDR1 is KGHSH and CDR2 is LQKENI. V was clipped by 4 bases and J by 5 bases, with 15 bases between them. The length of the CDR3 is 14 residues. In DNA, the CDR3 is TGTGCCAGCTCACGACTGCCCCGTAGCCACGAGCAGTACTTC. Amino acid sequence: CASSRLPRSHEQYF.

The chain is built from TRBV15 and TRBJ1-6; 7 bases line up with TRBD1. The CDR3 runs 14 residues. The germline gives CDR1 LNHNV, CDR2 YYDKDF (reference sequence). J was trimmed by 8 bases and V by 3 bases; bases with no gene match: 4. CDR3 sequence reads: CATSSDRDHSPLHF. In DNA form, the CDR3 reads TGTGCCACCAGCAGCGACAGGGATCATTCACCCCTCCACTTT.

The V and J genes are TRBV19 and TRBJ1-1; 8 bases fit TRBD1. CDR1 and CDR2 (germline): LNHDA, SQIVND (reference sequence). V was clipped by 5 bases and J by 4 bases; unmatched bases: 9. The CDR3 spans 15 residues. CDR3 loop: CASSFGDRSSTEAFF. CDR3 sequence (DNA): TGTGCCAGTAGTTTCGGGGACAGGTCGAGCACTGAAGCTTTCTTT.

The chain employs TRBV12-5 and TRBJ2-5, with TRBD2 identical over 8 bases. Per the germline V gene, CDR1 is LGHNT and CDR2 is FRNRAP. With 6 bases clipped from V and 5 bases from J, the junction kept 8 bases outside the gene matches. The CDR3 spans 14 residues. DNA of the CDR3: TGTGCTAGTGGCCGTGGACTAGCCTTTGAGACCCAGTACTTC. It specifies CASGRGLAFETQYF. The variable domain in full, with the rest retrieved from reference TRBV12-5 and TRBJ2-5, is DARVTQTPRHKVTEMGQEVTMRCQPILGHNTVFWYRQTMMQGLELLAYFRNRAPLDDSGMPKDRFSAEMPDATLATLKIQPSEPRDSAVYFCASGRGLAFETQYFGPGTRLLVL.